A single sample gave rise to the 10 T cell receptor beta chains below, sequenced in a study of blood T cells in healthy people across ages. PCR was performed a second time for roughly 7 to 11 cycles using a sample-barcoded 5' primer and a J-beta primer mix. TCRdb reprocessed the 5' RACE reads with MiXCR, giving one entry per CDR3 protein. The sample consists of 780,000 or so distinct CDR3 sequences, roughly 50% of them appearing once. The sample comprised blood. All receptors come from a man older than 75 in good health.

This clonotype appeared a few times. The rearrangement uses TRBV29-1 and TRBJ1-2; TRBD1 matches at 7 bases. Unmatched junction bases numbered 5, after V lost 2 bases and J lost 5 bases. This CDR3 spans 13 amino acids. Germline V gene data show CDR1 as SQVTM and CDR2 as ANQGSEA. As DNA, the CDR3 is TGCAGCGTTGAAAGGTCCAGGGGGTATGGCTACACCTTC. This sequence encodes CSVERSRGYGYTF.

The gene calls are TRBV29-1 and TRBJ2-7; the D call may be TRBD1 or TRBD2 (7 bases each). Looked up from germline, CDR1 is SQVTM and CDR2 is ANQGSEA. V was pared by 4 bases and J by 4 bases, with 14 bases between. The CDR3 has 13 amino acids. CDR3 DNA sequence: TGCAGCGTTGGTAACAGGGGAGGGTACGAGCAGTACTTC. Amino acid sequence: CSVGNRGGYEQYF.

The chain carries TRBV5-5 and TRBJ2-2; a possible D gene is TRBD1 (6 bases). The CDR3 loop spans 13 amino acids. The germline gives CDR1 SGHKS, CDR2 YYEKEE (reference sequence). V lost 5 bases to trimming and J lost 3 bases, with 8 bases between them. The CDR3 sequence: CASRGHHTGELFF. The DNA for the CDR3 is TGTGCCAGCAGGGGACATCACACCGGGGAGCTGTTTTTT. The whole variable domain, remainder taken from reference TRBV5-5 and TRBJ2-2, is DAGVTQSPTHLIKTRGQQVTLRCSPISGHKSVSWYQQVLGQGPQFIFQYYEKEERGRGNFPDRFSARQFPNYSSELNVNALLLGDSALYLCASRGHHTGELFFGEGSRLTVL.

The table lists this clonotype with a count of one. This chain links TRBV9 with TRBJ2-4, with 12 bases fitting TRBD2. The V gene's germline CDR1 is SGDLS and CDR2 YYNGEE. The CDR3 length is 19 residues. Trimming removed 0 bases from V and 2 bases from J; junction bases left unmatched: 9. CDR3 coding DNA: TGTGCCAGCAGCGTAGCTCTAGCGGGAGGGCCGGGTTCCAAAAACATTCAGTACTTC. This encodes CASSVALAGGPGSKNIQYF.

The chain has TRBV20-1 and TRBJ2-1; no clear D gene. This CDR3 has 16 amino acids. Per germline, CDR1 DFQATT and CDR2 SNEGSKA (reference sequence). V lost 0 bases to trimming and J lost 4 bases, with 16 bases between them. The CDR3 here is CSARDVGQGLYNEQFF. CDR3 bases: TGCAGTGCTAGAGATGTGGGTCAAGGGCTATACAATGAGCAGTTCTTC.

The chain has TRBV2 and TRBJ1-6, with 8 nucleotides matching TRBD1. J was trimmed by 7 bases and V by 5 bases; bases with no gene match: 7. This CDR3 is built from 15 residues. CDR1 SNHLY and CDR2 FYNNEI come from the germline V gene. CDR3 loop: CASSQLGQENSPLHF. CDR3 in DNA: TGTGCCAGCAGTCAGCTGGGACAGGAGAATTCACCCCTCCACTTT.

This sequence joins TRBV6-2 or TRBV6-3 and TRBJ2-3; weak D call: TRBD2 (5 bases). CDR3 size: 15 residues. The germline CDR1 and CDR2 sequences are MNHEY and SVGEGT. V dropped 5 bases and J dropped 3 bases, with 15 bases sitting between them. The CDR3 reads CASSRPGGPTDTQYF. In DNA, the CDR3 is TGTGCCAGCAGTCGCCCTGGCGGGCCGACAGATACGCAGTATTTT.

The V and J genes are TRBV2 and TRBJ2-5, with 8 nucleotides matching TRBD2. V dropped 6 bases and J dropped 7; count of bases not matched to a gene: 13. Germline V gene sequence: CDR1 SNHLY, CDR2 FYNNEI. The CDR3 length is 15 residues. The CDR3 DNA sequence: TGTGCCAGCAGCCTCCTCACTAGCGGAGTCGGGACCCAGTACTTC. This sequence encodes CASSLLTSGVGTQYF.

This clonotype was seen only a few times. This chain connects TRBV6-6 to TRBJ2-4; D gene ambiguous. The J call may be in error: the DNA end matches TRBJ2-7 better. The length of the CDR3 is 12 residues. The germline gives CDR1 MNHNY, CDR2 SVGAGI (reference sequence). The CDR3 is CASSFISNEQYF. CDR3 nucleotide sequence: TGTGCCAGCAGTTTCATTTCGAACGAGCAGTACTTC.

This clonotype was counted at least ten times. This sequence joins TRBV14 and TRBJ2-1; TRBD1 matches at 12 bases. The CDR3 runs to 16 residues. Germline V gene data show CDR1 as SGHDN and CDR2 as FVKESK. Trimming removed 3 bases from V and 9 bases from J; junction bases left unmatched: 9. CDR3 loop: CASSQGGQGARGEQFF. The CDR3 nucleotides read TGTGCCAGCAGCCAGGGGGGACAGGGGGCCCGCGGTGAGCAGTTCTTC.